Presented here are 25 T cell receptor beta chains from one specimen sequenced in a study of response to subunit inactivated influenza vaccine. TCRdb re-analysed the RT-PCR reads in MiXCR, keeping a single row per CDR3 protein. The sample carries about 540,000 distinct CDR3 sequences, roughly 25% recorded once. These sequences were also reported in another study, on T cells expressing NK-cell markers. That study adds: Scientists made TCR beta cDNA using 5'RACE template switching with UMIs.

The specimen was CD4+ T cells sorted from PBMCs, collected 12 days after vaccination. Every receptor here comes from a man aged 50 to 59 who received an inactivated influenza vaccine.

This clonotype has a handful of counts. The chain has TRBV24-1 and TRBJ2-1; no firm D call. Per the germline V gene, CDR1 is KGHDR and CDR2 is SFDVKD. V shed 3 bases and J shed 10 bases, with 12 bases lying between them. This CDR3 contains 13 residues. CDR3 bases: TGTGCCACCAGTGATCCGCTTGCAGTCGAGCAGTTCTTC. This codes for CATSDPLAVEQFF.

The chain recombines TRBV10-1 with TRBJ2-7; D not certain. V lost 3 bases, J lost 7 bases, and 13 bases lay in between. The CDR3 has 13 residues. Germline V gene sequence: CDR1 WNHNN, CDR2 SYGVQD (reference sequence). The CDR3, as DNA: TGCGCCAGCAGTGAAAACAGACGAGGAGAGCAGTACTTC. Its translation: CASSENRRGEQYF.

This clonotype was seen only a few times. The chain couples TRBV2 to TRBJ2-2; 9 positions match TRBD2. The J segment lost 5 bases and the V segment lost 4 bases, leaving 11 bases of the junction unmatched. There are 17 residues in the CDR3. The germline CDR1 and CDR2 sequences are SNHLY and FYNNEI. The CDR3 loop is CASSVAGGPRFTGELFF. In DNA, the CDR3 is TGTGCCAGCAGTGTTGCGGGAGGGCCGAGGTTTACCGGGGAGCTGTTTTTT.

There are a few counts of this clonotype. The CDR3 reads CASSYSYSGGRQDTQYF. The CDR3 DNA is TGTGCCAGCAGTTACTCGTATAGCGGGGGCCGACAAGATACGCAGTATTTT. The chain couples TRBV6-5 to TRBJ2-3, with 9 bases identical to TRBD2. Trimming at V came to 0 bases and at J to 5 bases, leaving 9 bases not matched to a gene. Per germline, CDR1 MNHEY and CDR2 SVGAGI. The CDR3 covers 17 residues.

This chain joins TRBV7-2 and TRBJ2-5; 11 nucleotides match TRBD2. This CDR3 contains 15 residues. CDR1 is SGHTA and CDR2 is FQGNSA in the germline V gene. V lost 5 bases and J lost 5; bases outside the gene matches: 7. In DNA, the CDR3 is TGTGCCAGCAGCCAGAGTCTAGCGGGAGGCGAGACCCAGTACTTC. Translated: CASSQSLAGGETQYF.

This clonotype was found many times. The chain is built from TRBV6-5 and TRBJ2-3, with TRBD2 identical over 8 bases. CDR3 length equals 17 residues. V lost 3 bases, J lost 0 bases, and 8 bases stayed unmatched. Germline V gives CDR1 MNHEY, CDR2 SVGAGI. The CDR3 DNA sequence: TGTGCCAGCAGTTATTCCGCGGGGGGAATAAGCACAGATACGCAGTATTTT. It is translated as CASSYSAGGISTDTQYF.

In its sample, this clonotype was seen a few times. The rearrangement links TRBV5-6 to TRBJ2-1; 13 bases are a match to TRBD2. Germline V gene lookup returns CDR1 SGHDT and CDR2 YYEEEE. Trimming at V came to 4 bases and at J to 5 bases, leaving 6 bases not matched to a gene. CDR3 length: 16 residues. This chain's CDR3 is CASSQPGLAGNNEQFF. The CDR3 DNA is TGTGCCAGCAGCCAACCGGGACTAGCGGGGAACAATGAGCAGTTCTTC.

This clonotype was detected a few times. The chain has TRBV5-1 and TRBJ1-2, with D unresolved. The germline gives CDR1 SGHRS, CDR2 YFSETQ. V gave up 1 base and J gave up 4 bases, with 23 bases separating them. The CDR3 has 18 amino acids. In DNA, the CDR3 is TGCGCCAGCAGCTTGCTCCCGGCAGAGCAGATCGCCGGCTATGGCTACACCTTC. Translated: CASSLLPAEQIAGYGYTF.

This clonotype was found a few times. The V call is TRBV3-1, the J call TRBJ2-2; 8 bases match TRBD1. The CDR3 extends over 14 amino acids. Per the germline V gene, CDR1 is LGHDT and CDR2 is YNNKEL (reference sequence). Losses at the gene ends were 3 bases for V and 7 bases for J; bases not matched to a gene: 4. The CDR3 DNA reads as TGTGCCAGCAGCCAGATACAGGGGGTCGGGGAGCTGTTTTTT. It yields the protein CASSQIQGVGELFF.

This chain links TRBV15 with TRBJ2-3; D possibly corresponds to TRBD2 (5 bases). This CDR3 contains 14 residues. Germline V lookup: CDR1 LNHNV, CDR2 YYDKDF (reference sequence). The V and J ends lost 8 bases and 0 bases respectively, with 12 bases between them. In nucleotides, the CDR3 is TGTGCCACCGGTCGCGGGTCAAGCACAGATACGCAGTATTTT. Its protein is CATGRGSSTDTQYF.

This rearrangement joins TRBV15 to TRBJ2-6; maybe TRBD2 (6 bases). The CDR3 contains 17 residues. Trimming cost V 0 bases and J 9 bases, with 18 bases left between them. The V gene's germline CDR1 is LNHNV and CDR2 YYDKDF (reference sequence). The CDR3 region has the DNA TGTGCCACCAGCAGAGATCTCCATCTTGGGGAGGACAACGTCCTGACTTTC. It is translated as CATSRDLHLGEDNVLTF.

V usage is TRBV10-3 and J usage is TRBJ2-1; D is unclear. Trimming stripped 1 base from V and 9 bases from J, with 13 bases between. The CDR3 contains 14 residues. From germline, CDR1 is ENHRY and CDR2 SYGVKD. The CDR3 nucleotides are TGTGCCATCAGTGAGTTAACTACCGTCGGTGAGCAGTTCTTC. This sequence encodes CAISELTTVGEQFF.

This clonotype turned up a few times. V and J are TRBV28 and TRBJ2-1, with 11 bases fitting TRBD2. CDR1 and CDR2 (germline): MDHEN, SYDVKM. The CDR3 sequence is 13 residues long. Trimming cost V 8 bases and J 8 bases; bases outside gene matches: 5. The CDR3 sequence: CASGTSGGDEQFF. CDR3 in DNA: TGTGCCAGCGGGACTAGCGGCGGCGATGAGCAGTTCTTC.

About this clonotype: No conserved phenylalanine or tryptophan ends this CDR3, so it is likely a read error. The CDR3 DNA is TGCGCCAGCAGCCAACGGCAGTACTACGAGCAGTACTTA. Translation gives CASSQRQYYEQYL. The chain joins TRBV4-3 to TRBJ2-7; no reliable D call. Per the germline V gene, CDR1 is LGHNA and CDR2 is YSLEER. V was trimmed by 2 bases and J by 3 bases, leaving 8 bases between them. This CDR3 comprises 13 residues.

The chain employs TRBV29-1 and TRBJ2-1; 11 bases agree with TRBD2. The CDR3 length is 12 residues. The V gene's germline CDR1 is SQVTM and CDR2 ANQGSEA. J was trimmed by 9 bases and V by 6 bases; bases with no gene match: 4. CDR3 sequence (DNA): TGCAGCGTGGGACTAGCGGCCGGTGAGCAGTTCTTC. Translation gives CSVGLAAGEQFF.

The V call is TRBV4-3, the J call TRBJ2-7; D not resolved. Germline values: CDR1 LGHNA, CDR2 YSLEER. The CDR3 extends over 13 amino acids. The V end lost 0 bases, the J end lost 6 bases, and 9 bases lay between the germline ends. CDR3 DNA: TGCGCCAGCAGCCAAGATTTAGGGTCCGAGCAGTACTTC. It is translated as CASSQDLGSEQYF.

The chain carries TRBV7-2 and TRBJ1-2; tentatively, D is TRBD1 (5 bases). The ends were cut back, 3 bases at V and 7 bases at J, with 12 bases in the middle. The CDR3 runs to 13 residues. Germline CDR1 reads SGHTA; CDR2 reads FQGNSA. The CDR3 DNA reads TGTGCCAGCAGCTTCTGGGGGGGTAGTGGCTACACCTTC. Encoded protein: CASSFWGGSGYTF.

The rearrangement links TRBV28 to TRBJ2-1; unclear D gene. Germline lookup yields CDR1 MDHEN and CDR2 SYDVKM. CDR3 length equals 11 residues. The V and J ends lost 8 bases and 6 bases respectively, with 8 bases between them. The CDR3 is CASAAPNEQFF. CDR3 nucleotides: TGTGCCAGCGCCGCCCCCAATGAGCAGTTCTTC.

The V and J genes are TRBV7-9 and TRBJ2-5; D is possibly TRBD1 (6 bases). V lost 3 bases, J lost 5 bases, and 10 bases lay in between. This CDR3 has 13 residues. Germline assignment: CDR1 SEHNR and CDR2 FQNEAQ (reference sequence). The CDR3 region has the DNA TGTGCCAGCAGCTTTGCCGACAGGGAGACCCAGTACTTC. Its protein product is CASSFADRETQYF. Together with reference TRBV7-9 and TRBJ2-5, the CDR3 gives the full variable domain: DTGVSQNPRHKITKRGQNVTFRCDPISEHNRLYWYRQTLGQGPEFLTYFQNEAQLEKSRLLSDRFSAERPKGSFSTLEIQRTEQGDSAMYLCASSFADRETQYFGPGTRLLVL.

The gene calls are TRBV24-1 and TRBJ2-1; TRBD1 matches at 10 bases. Trimming took 5 bases from V and 9 from J; bases not matched to a gene: 12. Germline V gene data show CDR1 as KGHDR and CDR2 as SFDVKD. This CDR3 is 16 amino acids long. The CDR3 coding sequence is TGTGCCACCAGTGCCTCCCCCCGGGACAGGGGTGGTGAGCAGTTCTTC. Protein: CATSASPRDRGGEQFF.

The chain carries TRBV20-1 and TRBJ1-4; 7 bases map to TRBD1. The CDR3 is 12 residues long. Trimming removed 5 bases from V and 5 bases from J; junction bases left unmatched: 2. CDR1 DFQATT and CDR2 SNEGSKA come from the germline V gene (reference sequence). CDR3: CSAGTVNEKLFF. DNA of the CDR3: TGCAGTGCTGGGACAGTGAATGAAAAACTGTTTTTT.

The rearrangement uses TRBV29-1 and TRBJ1-2; 7 bases match TRBD1. CDR1 and CDR2 from the germline V gene are SQVTM and ANQGSEA. V lost 7 bases, J lost 0 bases, and 8 bases stayed unmatched. The CDR3 is 14 amino acids. The CDR3 DNA reads as TGCAGCGCTATACTCCAGGGGGCTAACTATGGCTACACCTTC. Encoded protein: CSAILQGANYGYTF. The full variable domain, completed using reference TRBV29-1 and TRBJ1-2, is SAVISQKPSRDICQRGTSLTIQCQVDSQVTMMFWYRQQPGQSLTLIATANQGSEATYESGFVIDKFPISRPNLTFSTLTVSNMSPEDSSIYLCSAILQGANYGYTFGSGTRLTVV.

This clonotype was counted only a few times. This sequence joins TRBV3-1 and TRBJ2-7, with 8 bases aligning to TRBD2. The CDR3 consists of 13 residues. Trimming took 5 bases from V and 6 from J; bases not matched to a gene: 6. Germline V gene sequence: CDR1 LGHDT, CDR2 YNNKEL (reference sequence). In DNA, the CDR3 is TGTGCCAGCAGCTTTCCCGGGACTAGCGAGCAGTACTTC. Translating it yields CASSFPGTSEQYF.

The chain carries TRBV12-3 or TRBV12-4 and TRBJ2-3; TRBD1 matches 8 bases. Losses at the gene ends were 6 bases for V and 3 bases for J; bases not matched to a gene: 8. This CDR3 region has 15 residues. CDR3 DNA: TGTGCCAGCAGGAGTGGGACAGGCAGGACAGATACGCAGTATTTT. As protein: CASRSGTGRTDTQYF.

The J gene is TRBJ2-1, the V gene TRBV28; D is undetermined. Looked up from germline, CDR1 is MDHEN and CDR2 is SYDVKM. The V end was cut by 4 bases, the J end by 5 bases, with 15 bases between. The CDR3 sequence is 15 residues long. The CDR3 spells CASSSSLTVHNEQFF. In DNA, the CDR3 is TGTGCCAGCAGTTCCTCCTTGACGGTTCACAATGAGCAGTTCTTC.